The present T cell receptor (beta chain) was sequenced within a study of blood T cells in healthy people across ages. Combining a sample-barcoded 5' primer with a J-beta primer mix, a second PCR ran for about 7 to 12 cycles. MiXCR, run by TCRdb on the 5' RACE reads, gives a single entry per CDR3 protein. The table lists roughly 2 million distinct CDR3 sequences, roughly 50% of them singletons. This CDR3 is built from 14 residues. CDR1 is MNHEY, CDR2 SMNVEV, per germline (reference sequence). The J gene is TRBJ2-7, the V gene TRBV27; perhaps TRBD1 as D (6 bases). Near its end, the DNA agrees better with TRBJ2-5, so the J call may be wrong. Sequenced sample: blood. The receptor was isolated from a woman aged 40 to 50 in good health. The CDR3 loop is CASSSYRESETQYF. CDR3 bases: TGTGCCAGCAGTTCCTACAGGGAATCGGAGACCCAGTACTTC.